Detailed here is one T cell receptor beta chain. CDR3 size: 15 residues. Per the germline V gene, CDR1 is SGHRS and CDR2 is YFSETQ. Trimming took 4 bases from V and 8 from J, leaving 19 bases between them. This record comes from a study of cytomegalovirus exposure and HLA in healthy donors. Primers for the PCR totalled 60 Vbeta and 13 Jbeta. Here immunoSEQ multiplex PCR was the method, and the copy in TCRdb shows in-frame clones only, minus some. This sample has under 150,000 clones, with roughly 80% found just once. The specimen was PBMCs. The sequence was obtained from a woman between 40 and 50 years old in good health and CMV-seropositive. The chain uses TRBV5-1 and TRBJ2-1; tentatively, D is TRBD1 (6 bases). CDR3 sequence (DNA): TGCGCCAGCAGCGCCCGGGACATCCGACGACATGAGCAGTTCTTC. It translates to CASSARDIRRHEQFF.